This T cell receptor (beta chain) originates from a study of blood T cell repertoires in COVID-19 (dated by TCRdb to the early 2020s). For the study in its entirety: Samples from collaborators originated in the United States, Italy and Spain and spanned both the acute and convalescent phases of COVID-19. The material from the prospective study consisted of cDNA or gDNA derived from T cells, B-cell-depleted T cells, or PBMCs. Subjects who had been exposed to COVID-19, were actively infected with it, or had recovered from it provided the deeply sampled blood TCRbeta repertoires that made up the dataset. The repertoires were released in a freely available public database meant as a resource for research on the immune response to SARS-CoV-2. Samples came from the ongoing ImmuneRACE study (first 160 participants) plus 1,254 subjects from 6 global collaborators. A de-identified subject ID, COVID-19 status, age in years and sex were almost always included in the sample metadata. HLA class I and class II types, where available, came from metadata supplied by the sample provider rather than from assay-based typing.

From cysteine to phenylalanine, the CDR3 is 13 amino acids long. Just CDR3 DNA is preserved here, 39 bases in frame from base 1. Cut back by 3 bases and 2 bases, the V and J ends lie 7 bases apart. The germline V gene encodes CDR1 KGHSH and CDR2 LQKENI. Collaborating institutions collected whole blood in K2EDTA tubes following their own protocols. For TCRbeta analysis, collaborators shipped samples in one of three forms: frozen whole blood, isolated PBMCs, or DNA extracted from either of those sample types. Findings and caveats that apply to the study as a whole: How much clinical and demographic metadata was included differed by source and by participant, and the metadata was provided uncurated.

TCRbeta CDR3 regions were amplified from genomic DNA using the immunoSEQ Assay, a bias-controlled multiplex PCR. The study's own analysis went as follows. The number of nucleated cells in each sample was estimated from the amplification of reference gene primers within the assay. Sequence reads were collapsed and filtered to measure the absolute abundance of every unique TCRbeta CDR3 rearrangement. For each sample, productive Simpson clonality was calculated as the square root of Simpson's diversity index over productive rearrangements. Sourced from immuneACCESS, this table was stored by TCRdb with only in-frame sequences that have V and J called. A share of the clones is absent; for the studies checked, an unresolved V gene accounts for under half, and the remainder has no known explanation. V, J and clone size are taken as reported in that table, and D and trimming were inferred from the DNA itself. The sample table lists tens of thousands of clones, about nine tenths of them with a count of one. Of the sample, 3% to 4% falls within the top ten clones.

For this clone: Which antigen it targets is not known. Qualities for individual bases were not recorded, and no much larger clone is one base off.

The chain couples TRBV18 to TRBJ1-1, with TRBD1 as a weak D call on 5 bases. The sequencing input was peripheral blood. This clonotype was obtained from a human donor in a cohort sampled during active COVID-19. The encoded CDR3 is CASSPQGNTEAFF. In nucleotide form, the sequence is TGTGCCAGCTCACCTCAGGGCAACACTGAAGCTTTCTTT. Joined to the reference TRBV18 and TRBJ1-1 proteins, this CDR3 gives the full variable domain: NAGVMQNPRHLVRRRGQEARLRCSPMKGHSHVYWYRQLPEEGLKFMVYLQKENIIDESGMPKERFSAEFPKEGPSILRIQQVVRGDSAAYFCASSPQGNTEAFFGQGTRLTVV.